A selection of T cell receptor beta chains follows, all from one sample in a study of PD-1 blockade in classical Hodgkin lymphoma. The protocol was immunoSEQ multiplex PCR, while the TCRdb copy is restricted to in-frame clones and leaves out a portion. The sample has roughly 140,000 clones, 78% seen once. Sequenced here: peripheral blood mononuclear cells (PBMCs), sampled before the second cycle of nivolumab. The receptors originated from a human donor with classical Hodgkin lymphoma. CDR3s include the opening cysteine and the closing phenylalanine or tryptophan. The D gene is left open where the match is weak. Rows may omit the clone size; those that give it use once, few, many or a size class.

clone size: -
V gene: TRBV7-9
J gene: TRBJ2-7
D gene: -
CDR3 DNA: TGTGCCAGCAGCCCTACTTCCTACGAGCAGTACTTC
CDR3 protein: CASSPTSYEQYF

clone size: -
V gene: TRBV7-2
J gene: TRBJ2-7
D gene: TRBD2
CDR3 DNA: TGTGCCAGCAGTCGGGGGGTTGGGCAGTACTTC
CDR3 protein: CASSRGVGQYF

clone size: once
V gene: TRBV6-5
J gene: TRBJ2-7
D gene: TRBD2
CDR3 DNA: TGTGCCAGCAGTACCGGGACTAACACCTACGAGCAGTACTTC
CDR3 protein: CASSTGTNTYEQYF

clone size: few
V gene: TRBV6-5
J gene: TRBJ2-7
D gene: TRBD1
CDR3 DNA: TGTGCCAGCAGTTCCCGGGACAGACACGAGCAGTACTTC
CDR3 protein: CASSSRDRHEQYF

clone size: -
V gene: TRBV2
J gene: TRBJ1-2
D gene: TRBD1
CDR3 DNA: TGTGCCAGCAGTGGGGACAGGGACTTCTATGGCTACACCTTC
CDR3 protein: CASSGDRDFYGYTF

clone size: -
V gene: TRBV5-4
J gene: TRBJ1-2
D gene: -
CDR3 DNA: TGTGCCAGCAGCCCCATTCTGGTCGGGCAGGGTGAGGATGGCTACACCTTC
CDR3 protein: CASSPILVGQGEDGYTF

clone size: -
V gene: TRBV28
J gene: TRBJ2-7
D gene: -
CDR3 DNA: TGTGCCAGCAGTTTGGCATTCGGGACACTCTCCTACGAGCAGTACTTC
CDR3 protein: CASSLAFGTLSYEQYF

clone size: once
V gene: TRBV4-2
J gene: TRBJ2-6
D gene: -
CDR3 DNA: TGTGCCAGCAGTTATAGCAGGGTGGGGGCCAACGTCCTGACTTTC
CDR3 protein: CASSYSRVGANVLTF

clone size: few
V gene: TRBV7-2
J gene: TRBJ2-2
D gene: -
CDR3 DNA: TGTGCCAGCAGCTTATGGCCCAGGGTTACGGGCACCGGGGAGCTGTTTTTT
CDR3 protein: CASSLWPRVTGTGELFF

clone size: -
V gene: TRBV29-1
J gene: TRBJ1-2
D gene: -
CDR3 DNA: TGCAGCGGGCTCGCGGGGTACTATGGCTACACCTTC
CDR3 protein: CSGLAGYYGYTF

clone size: once
V gene: TRBV19
J gene: TRBJ1-1
D gene: -
CDR3 DNA: TGTGCCAGTAGTATAACAGGGCTCACTGAAGCTTTCTTT
CDR3 protein: CASSITGLTEAFF

clone size: -
V gene: TRBV4-1
J gene: TRBJ1-1
D gene: -
CDR3 DNA: TGCGCCAGCAGCCATCCCCGCGGGGGCTTGGGGAACACTGAAGCTTTCTTT
CDR3 protein: CASSHPRGGLGNTEAFF

clone size: -
V gene: TRBV10-3
J gene: TRBJ2-7
D gene: TRBD1
CDR3 DNA: TGTGCCATCAGGCCAGGGGGCGCCTACGAGCAGTACTTC
CDR3 protein: CAIRPGGAYEQYF

clone size: -
V gene: TRBV11-2
J gene: TRBJ2-5
D gene: -
CDR3 DNA: TGTGCCAGCAGCTTCCGGGGGACAGACCAAGAGACCCAGTACTTC
CDR3 protein: CASSFRGTDQETQYF

clone size: -
V gene: TRBV6-6
J gene: TRBJ2-7
D gene: -
CDR3 DNA: TGTGCCAGCAGTTACTCCTCAACCTACGAGCAGTACTTC
CDR3 protein: CASSYSSTYEQYF

clone size: -
V gene: TRBV6-6
J gene: TRBJ2-5
D gene: TRBD1
CDR3 DNA: TGTGCCAGCAGTAACACAGGGGGCGTCGGATGGGGCCAGTACTTC
CDR3 protein: CASSNTGGVGWGQYF

clone size: -
V gene: TRBV7-2
J gene: TRBJ2-5
D gene: TRBD2
CDR3 DNA: TGTGCCAGCAGAAATAGCGGGAGTGAGACCCAGTACTTC
CDR3 protein: CASRNSGSETQYF

clone size: -
V gene: TRBV11-2
J gene: TRBJ2-6
D gene: TRBD1
CDR3 DNA: TGTGCCAGCAGCTTAAGTTCGCGGGGACAGGACGTCCTGACTTTC
CDR3 protein: CASSLSSRGQDVLTF

clone size: -
V gene: TRBV7-2
J gene: TRBJ1-2
D gene: -
CDR3 DNA: TGTGCCAGCAGCTTAGCGGGGGTTGCAGCTAACTATGGCTACACCTTC
CDR3 protein: CASSLAGVAANYGYTF

clone size: -
V gene: TRBV6-5
J gene: TRBJ2-1
D gene: TRBD2
CDR3 DNA: TGTGCCAGCAGTTACTCCCTAGCGGCACCCACGCAGTTCTTC
CDR3 protein: CASSYSLAAPTQFF

clone size: -
V gene: TRBV18
J gene: TRBJ2-7
D gene: TRBD1
CDR3 DNA: TGTGCCAGCTCACCACCTCTGGGACAGTCCTACGAGCAGTACTTC
CDR3 protein: CASSPPLGQSYEQYF

clone size: few
V gene: TRBV5-1
J gene: TRBJ2-7
D gene: TRBD1
CDR3 DNA: TGCGCCAGCAGTGAGGGGGCGACCTTCGAGCAGTACTTC
CDR3 protein: CASSEGATFEQYF

clone size: -
V gene: TRBV27
J gene: TRBJ2-7
D gene: -
CDR3 DNA: TGTGCCAGCAGTTTATCTTCGAGGGGGTCCCGTTACGAGCAGTACTTC
CDR3 protein: CASSLSSRGSRYEQYF

clone size: -
V gene: TRBV19
J gene: TRBJ1-5
D gene: -
CDR3 DNA: TGTGCCAGTAGTATAGGGCAACAGCATTATCAGCCCCAGCATTTT
CDR3 protein: CASSIGQQHYQPQHF

clone size: few
V gene: TRBV6-6
J gene: TRBJ2-6
D gene: -
CDR3 DNA: TGTGCCAGCAGTCCTACTACCTCTGGGGCCAACGTCCTGACTTTC
CDR3 protein: CASSPTTSGANVLTF

clone size: -
V gene: TRBV5-8
J gene: TRBJ1-1
D gene: -
CDR3 DNA: TGTGCCAGCAGCGCCGACAGGTTTCATTCCGAAGCTTTCTTT
CDR3 protein: CASSADRFHSEAFF

clone size: -
V gene: TRBV6-5
J gene: TRBJ2-5
D gene: -
CDR3 DNA: TGTGCCAGCAGCAAAATACGCGTGCAAGAGACCCAGTACTTC
CDR3 protein: CASSKIRVQETQYF

clone size: -
V gene: TRBV10-3
J gene: TRBJ2-3
D gene: -
CDR3 DNA: TGTGCCATCAGCCCTCAAGGGCGGGACACAGATACGCAGTATTTT
CDR3 protein: CAISPQGRDTDTQYF

clone size: -
V gene: TRBV18
J gene: TRBJ2-3
D gene: TRBD1
CDR3 DNA: TGTGCCAGCTCACCGGGACAGGGTGGCACAGATACGCAGTATTTT
CDR3 protein: CASSPGQGGTDTQYF

clone size: -
V gene: TRBV5-1
J gene: TRBJ2-5
D gene: TRBD1
CDR3 DNA: TGCGCCAGCAGCCTAGGACAGGGCCAAGAGACCCAGTACTTC
CDR3 protein: CASSLGQGQETQYF

clone size: -
V gene: TRBV5-1
J gene: TRBJ1-1
D gene: -
CDR3 DNA: TGCGCCAGCAGCTTGGTAGACGGGACTGAAGCTTTCTTT
CDR3 protein: CASSLVDGTEAFF

clone size: -
V gene: TRBV6-5
J gene: TRBJ2-7
D gene: -
CDR3 DNA: TGTGCCAGCAGTTACTCGTACGGAGGGAACGAGCAGTACTTC
CDR3 protein: CASSYSYGGNEQYF

clone size: -
V gene: TRBV4-3
J gene: TRBJ2-2
D gene: -
CDR3 DNA: TGCGCCAGCAGCCAACTGTCGGGCGTTGGCGAATACACCGGGGAGCTGTTTTTT
CDR3 protein: CASSQLSGVGEYTGELFF

clone size: -
V gene: TRBV11-1
J gene: TRBJ2-5
D gene: -
CDR3 DNA: TGTGCCAGCAGCTTAGTGGGGCAGGGCGGGGAGACCCAGTACTTC
CDR3 protein: CASSLVGQGGETQYF

clone size: -
V gene: TRBV27
J gene: TRBJ1-1
D gene: -
CDR3 DNA: TGTGCCAGCAGTTTTGTTGGCAGGCTCGCTGAAGCTTTCTTT
CDR3 protein: CASSFVGRLAEAFF

clone size: -
V gene: TRBV6-4
J gene: TRBJ1-2
D gene: -
CDR3 DNA: TGTGCCAGCAGTGATAAGAGTCGGAGCGACGGCTATGGCTACACCTTC
CDR3 protein: CASSDKSRSDGYGYTF

clone size: -
V gene: TRBV10-3
J gene: TRBJ2-3
D gene: -
CDR3 DNA: TGTGCCATCAGTGAAAGGGGTTTTAGCACAGATACGCAGTATTTT
CDR3 protein: CAISERGFSTDTQYF

clone size: few
V gene: TRBV6-1
J gene: TRBJ1-3
D gene: -
CDR3 DNA: TGTGCCAGCAGTGTAGGGTATGGAAACACCATATATTTT
CDR3 protein: CASSVGYGNTIYF

clone size: -
V gene: TRBV5-1
J gene: TRBJ2-6
D gene: -
CDR3 DNA: TGCGCCAGCAGCTTGGGACGGACCTCTGGGGCCAACGTCCTGACTTTC
CDR3 protein: CASSLGRTSGANVLTF

clone size: -
V gene: TRBV27
J gene: TRBJ2-1
D gene: -
CDR3 DNA: TGTGCCAGCAGTTTATGGGCGGGCTCCTACAATGAGCAGTTCTTC
CDR3 protein: CASSLWAGSYNEQFF

clone size: -
V gene: TRBV6-5
J gene: TRBJ2-7
D gene: TRBD2
CDR3 DNA: TGTGCCAGCAGTTATCTAGCGGGATTTTCCTACGAGCAGTACTTC
CDR3 protein: CASSYLAGFSYEQYF

clone size: -
V gene: TRBV28
J gene: TRBJ2-1
D gene: -
CDR3 DNA: TGTGCCATTCTTAGCGCTAGCTCCTACAATGAGCAGTTCTTC
CDR3 protein: CAILSASSYNEQFF

clone size: -
V gene: TRBV19
J gene: TRBJ2-1
D gene: -
CDR3 DNA: TGTGCCAGCCGGCGGGGCGACAGGGCTTATTACAATGAGCAGTTCTTC
CDR3 protein: CASRRGDRAYYNEQFF

clone size: -
V gene: TRBV19
J gene: TRBJ2-6
D gene: -
CDR3 DNA: TGTGCCAGTCCTCGCGGCCTTTCTGGGGCCAACGTCCTGACTTTC
CDR3 protein: CASPRGLSGANVLTF

clone size: -
V gene: TRBV6-1
J gene: TRBJ1-4
D gene: TRBD1
CDR3 DNA: TGTGCCAGCATCTCACAGGGGGGAAATGAAAAACTGTTTTTT
CDR3 protein: CASISQGGNEKLFF

clone size: -
V gene: TRBV6-1
J gene: TRBJ2-3
D gene: -
CDR3 DNA: TGTGCCAGCAATCCTCAGGGGAGCACAGATACGCAGTATTTT
CDR3 protein: CASNPQGSTDTQYF

clone size: -
V gene: TRBV5-5
J gene: TRBJ1-4
D gene: -
CDR3 DNA: TGTGCCAGCAGCCTCCCGGGTGAAAAACTGTTTTTT
CDR3 protein: CASSLPGEKLFF

clone size: -
V gene: TRBV18
J gene: TRBJ1-2
D gene: -
CDR3 DNA: TGTGCCAGCTCACCAACGCCGGGGGTGCCGAACTATGGCTACACCTTC
CDR3 protein: CASSPTPGVPNYGYTF

clone size: few
V gene: TRBV27
J gene: TRBJ2-5
D gene: -
CDR3 DNA: TGTGCCAGCAAGCGCAGTGCCCAAGAGACCCAGTACTTC
CDR3 protein: CASKRSAQETQYF

clone size: -
V gene: TRBV18
J gene: TRBJ2-3
D gene: -
CDR3 DNA: TGTGCCAGCTCACTTTCAGATACGCAGTATTTT
CDR3 protein: CASSLSDTQYF

clone size: -
V gene: TRBV4-3
J gene: TRBJ2-2
D gene: -
CDR3 DNA: TGCGCCAGCAGCCAAGAGTCGAACACCGGGGAGCTGTTTTTT
CDR3 protein: CASSQESNTGELFF

clone size: -
V gene: TRBV4-2
J gene: TRBJ2-3
D gene: TRBD1
CDR3 DNA: TGTGCCAGCAGCCAAACCGGGACAGGGAAGAGGGACACAGATACGCAGTATTTT
CDR3 protein: CASSQTGTGKRDTDTQYF

clone size: -
V gene: TRBV6-4
J gene: TRBJ2-3
D gene: TRBD2
CDR3 DNA: TGTGCCACCTCTAGCGGGAAAGCTAGCACAGATACGCAGTATTTT
CDR3 protein: CATSSGKASTDTQYF